This record looks at one T cell receptor beta chain sequence and its context. Germline V gene data show CDR1 as SGHVS and CDR2 as FQNEAQ. Trimming at V came to 4 bases and at J to 3 bases, leaving 11 bases not matched to a gene. CDR3 length: 18 amino acids. These data are taken from a study of T cell changes during pregnancy in multiple sclerosis. Measured with immunoSEQ multiplex PCR; TCRdb has only the in-frame clones, and not every one. Of tens of thousands of clones listed, 89% are singletons. The material sequenced was CD4+ T cells from peripheral blood mononuclear cells, taken in the first trimester of pregnancy. The clonotype originates from a female donor with multiple sclerosis, enrolled in a pregnancy study. This chain links TRBV7-8 with TRBJ2-5; 13 nucleotides align to TRBD2. The CDR3, as DNA: TGTGCCAGCAGCTCCCCGGTCGGGACTAGCGGGATGGAAGAGACCCAGTACTTC. It specifies CASSSPVGTSGMEETQYF.